These T cell receptor beta chains were read from a single sample in a study of read filtering for tumor transcriptome and immune sequencing. One entry per CDR3 protein, called by TCRdb with MiXCR from the reads. The data hold 35,000 to 40,000 distinct CDR3 sequences, with roughly 15% observed a single time. Input material: a population of CD138-negative cells sorted from bone marrow. These receptors were taken from a donor at least 40 years old with multiple myeloma. CDR3s include the opening cysteine and the closing phenylalanine or tryptophan. The D gene is left open where the match is weak. Only some rows state a clone size, as once, few, many or a class for expanded clones.

J gene,D gene,V gene,clone size,CDR3 protein,CDR3 DNA
TRBJ1-1,.,TRBV5-1,few,CASSLGVTGLHTEAFF,TGCGCCAGCAGCTTGGGGGTCACAGGGCTGCACACTGAAGCTTTCTTT
TRBJ2-1,.,TRBV7-3,many,CASSLGQGWHEQFF,TGTGCCAGCAGCTTAGGGCAGGGGTGGCATGAGCAGTTCTTC
TRBJ2-5,.,TRBV6-6,many,CASSYPGRYQETQYF,TGTGCCAGCAGTTACCCAGGGAGGTACCAAGAGACCCAGTACTTC
TRBJ2-7,.,TRBV7-2,many,CASSLSAGTYYEQYF,TGTGCCAGCAGCTTATCGGCGGGAACTTACTACGAGCAGTACTTC
TRBJ2-1,TRBD1,TRBV12-3/TRBV12-4,many,CASSLFPTGGRNEQFF,TGTGCCAGCAGTTTATTCCCGACAGGGGGGCGAAATGAGCAGTTCTTC
TRBJ2-3,TRBD1,TRBV7-2,once,CASSQSGTGSVRDTQYF,TGTGCCAGCAGCCAATCCGGGACAGGATCCGTAAGAGATACGCAGTATTTT
TRBJ2-1,.,TRBV3-1,medium-sized,CASSPLGSFYNEQFF,TGTGCCAGCAGCCCGCTCGGATCTTTCTACAATGAGCAGTTCTTC
TRBJ2-6,TRBD1,TRBV4-1,many,CASSQDLGAGQGRPGANVLTF,TGCGCCAGCAGCCAAGATCTTGGGGCGGGACAGGGGAGGCCTGGGGCCAACGTCCTGACTTTC
TRBJ2-3,TRBD2,TRBV4-2,many,CASSLGLYTDTQYF,TGTGCCAGCAGCCTGGGACTATACACAGATACGCAGTATTTT
TRBJ2-4,.,TRBV4-1,many,CASSQLNLAKNIQYF,TGCGCCAGCAGCCAACTAAATCTAGCCAAAAACATTCAGTACTTC
TRBJ1-1,.,TRBV6-1,many,CASSAVVSDTEAFF,TGTGCCAGCAGTGCGGTGGTGTCAGACACTGAAGCTTTCTTT
TRBJ2-2,.,TRBV5-1,many,CASTVDRLNTGELFF,TGCGCCAGCACCGTAGACAGGCTCAACACCGGGGAGCTGTTTTTT
TRBJ2-6,.,TRBV4-1,.,CASRASSGANVLTF,TGCGCCAGCAGGGCAAGCTCTGGGGCCAACGTCCTGACTTTC
TRBJ2-6,.,TRBV6-5,many,CASSYSIGDMANSGANVLTF,TGTGCCAGCAGTTACTCGATAGGGGACATGGCCAACTCTGGGGCCAACGTCCTGACTTTC
TRBJ2-5,TRBD2,TRBV7-9,many,CASSLDLAGRETQYF,TGTGCCAGCAGCTTAGACCTAGCGGGCCGGGAGACCCAGTACTTC
TRBJ1-2,.,TRBV27,.,CASSPLRDSTGNGYTF,TGTGCCAGCAGTCCGCTAAGAGACAGTACGGGGAATGGCTACACCTTC
TRBJ2-3,TRBD2,TRBV10-3,.,CAISNRMAGGGDTQYF,TGCGCCATCAGCAACCGGATGGCGGGAGGTGGAGATACGCAGTATTTT
TRBJ2-5,TRBD2,TRBV5-1,few,CASSRGSGRARETQYF,TGCGCCAGCAGCCGGGGGAGCGGGAGGGCCCGGGAGACCCAGTACTTC
TRBJ2-7,.,TRBV4-1,many,CASSQRTGGHSYEQYF,TGCGCCAGCAGCCAAAGAACCGGAGGACACTCCTACGAGCAGTACTTC
TRBJ2-1,TRBD1,TRBV11-1,many,CASSFGQGATLSYNEQFF,TGTGCCAGCAGCTTTGGCCAGGGGGCTACCCTTTCCTACAATGAGCAGTTCTTC
TRBJ2-1,.,TRBV7-2,many,CASSLNRPGPYNEQFF,TGTGCCAGCAGCTTAAATAGGCCAGGACCCTACAATGAGCAGTTCTTC
TRBJ2-1,.,TRBV6-5,many,CASSPTGRSEQFF,TGTGCCAGCAGCCCTACGGGGCGCAGTGAGCAGTTCTTC
TRBJ2-5,TRBD1,TRBV28,many,CASRPGQGGSETQYF,TGTGCCAGCAGACCGGGACAGGGCGGGTCGGAGACCCAGTACTTC
TRBJ2-2,TRBD2,TRBV7-3,many,CASSRREAGGVFSGELFF,TGTGCCAGCAGCCGAAGAGAGGCGGGGGGCGTATTCTCCGGGGAGCTGTTTTTT
TRBJ2-6,.,TRBV5-1,many,CASSSRESSGANVLTF,TGCGCCAGCAGCTCCCGGGAAAGCTCTGGGGCCAACGTCCTGACTTTC
TRBJ2-2,TRBD1,TRBV19,many,CASRDRGRDTGELFF,TGTGCCAGTAGGGACAGGGGGCGCGACACCGGGGAGCTGTTTTTT
TRBJ1-1,.,TRBV12-3/TRBV12-4,many,CASSQEDTEAFF,TGTGCCAGCAGCCAAGAGGACACTGAAGCTTTCTTT
TRBJ2-7,.,TRBV29-1,many,CSVEPQGSYEQYF,TGCAGCGTTGAACCGCAGGGCTCCTACGAGCAGTACTTC
TRBJ1-1,TRBD1,TRBV9,many,CASSPGTGGTEAFF,TGTGCCAGCAGCCCGGGGACAGGGGGCACTGAAGCTTTCTTT
TRBJ2-3,TRBD2,TRBV20-1,many,CSARVPAGTTDTQYF,TGCAGTGCTAGAGTCCCAGCGGGAACCACAGATACGCAGTATTTT